The clone carrying this T cell receptor (beta chain) has a count of ten or more. The target antigen is unknown. These data are taken from a study of early T cells in non-severe SARS-CoV-2 infection. Study-level information: Sequencing of bulk RNA from unsorted whole blood was done, without chain pairing.

Study-wide findings and caveats: Anti-spike CD8 responses were favored in VDJdb matching, and private and CD4 specificities were missed.

Unique molecular identifier tags were affixed to discrete cDNA molecules. TCRdb processed the 5' RACE reads anew with MiXCR; each CDR3 protein has one entry. The sample contains tens of thousands of distinct CDR3 sequences, approximately 9% of which appear only once. V dropped 5 bases and J dropped 0 bases, with 14 bases sitting between them. There are 16 residues in the CDR3. Germline V gene lookup returns CDR1 SEHNR and CDR2 FQNEAQ (reference sequence). This chain connects TRBV7-9 to TRBJ2-1; tentative D call: TRBD2 (6 bases). This TCR came from an adult who was a healthcare worker with PCR-confirmed SARS-CoV-2 infection or an uninfected control (not recorded which). The source material was whole blood, sampled at baseline. This chain's CDR3 is CASSRPSASSYNEQFF. The CDR3 bases are TGTGCCAGCAGCCGTCCTAGCGCAAGCTCCTACAATGAGCAGTTCTTC.